The 3 T cell receptor beta chains reported below all come from one sample, sequenced in a study of T cells after yellow fever vaccination. From the 5' RACE reads, TCRdb called clonotypes with MiXCR, one entry per CDR3 protein. This sample has 500,000 to 650,000 distinct CDR3 sequences; 13% occur once, and the top ten carry around 15%. This specimen was PBMCs, taken on the day of the yellow fever booster vaccination. These receptors were obtained from a man between 25 and 39 years old who received the YFV17D yellow fever vaccine.

This chain connects TRBV20-1 to TRBJ1-1; TRBD1 aligns across 9 bases. The trim removed 4 bases at V and 9 bases at J, leaving 6 bases unmatched. The CDR3 has 12 amino acids. Germline CDR1 reads DFQATT; CDR2 reads SNEGSKA (reference sequence). CDR3 DNA: TGCAGTGCTAAAGGACAGGGGCAACAAGCTTTCTTT. This gives the protein CSAKGQGQQAFF.

This clonotype has more than one count but fewer than ten. The chain combines TRBV9 with TRBJ2-7, with D uncertain. Germline CDR1 reads SGDLS; CDR2 reads YYNGEE. Trimming stripped 0 bases from V and 6 bases from J, with 13 bases between. There are 14 residues in the CDR3. The CDR3 sequence: CASSVDLQRSEQYF. For the CDR3, the DNA is TGTGCCAGCAGCGTAGACCTTCAACGTTCCGAGCAGTACTTC.

This clonotype was picked up a small number of times. V gene TRBV7-2 combines with J gene TRBJ2-5; D is uncertain. Germline loops: CDR1 SGHTA, CDR2 FQGNSA. V lost 0 bases to trimming and J lost 0 bases, with 5 bases between them. This CDR3 contains 14 residues. CDR3 amino acids: CASSLALHQETQYF. As DNA, the CDR3 is TGTGCCAGCAGCTTAGCGCTTCACCAAGAGACCCAGTACTTC.